The 16 T cell receptor beta chains reported below all come from one sample, sequenced in a study of OX40 agonist ivuxolimab in advanced cancers. Libraries came from the immunoSEQ multiplex PCR assay. As stored in TCRdb, this immuneACCESS dataset retains in-frame rearrangements with V and J assigned. A fraction of the clones does not appear; measured against another copy, unresolved V genes explain less than half of the discrepancy, and the remainder lacks a known reason. For this sample the table gives 45,000 to 55,000 clones, of which about 88% were detected only once. The top ten clonotypes cover roughly 9.9% of the sample. The sample here was CD4+ or CD8+ T cells sorted from blood, taken in a trial of the OX40 agonist ivuxolimab. The receptor set was obtained from an adult with an advanced solid tumor such as melanoma, head and neck, liver or kidney cancer.

The gene calls are TRBV7-2 and TRBJ2-3; D remains unclear. This CDR3 has 13 amino acids. The germline gives CDR1 SGHTA, CDR2 FQGNSA. V was cut by 1 base and J by 4 bases, with 6 bases left in between. The CDR3 sequence: CASSLVYADTQYF. CDR3 bases: TGTGCCAGCAGCTTAGTCTACGCAGATACGCAGTATTTT.

This clone was seen only once. This sequence joins TRBV18 and TRBJ1-5; D unclear. Trimming cost V 3 bases and J 7 bases, with 7 bases left between them. Germline values: CDR1 KGHSH, CDR2 LQKENI. This CDR3 is 12 amino acids long. The CDR3, as DNA: TGTGCCAGCTCACCGAAAGAACAGCCCCAGCATTTT. Its translation is CASSPKEQPQHF.

Details on this clone: The identical CDR3 is also encoded by other nucleotide sequences in the sample. The chain joins TRBV9 to TRBJ2-2; D might be TRBD1 (6 bases). The V end lost 5 bases, the J end lost 0 bases, and 8 bases lay between the germline ends. The CDR3 length is 14 residues. Germline values: CDR1 SGDLS, CDR2 YYNGEE. The CDR3 nucleotides are TGTGCCAGCAGTGGACAGACGAACACCGGGGAGCTGTTTTTT. As protein: CASSGQTNTGELFF.

The chain links TRBV5-1 to TRBJ2-3; 11 positions match TRBD2. The CDR3 is made up of 17 amino acids. Looked up from germline, CDR1 is SGHRS and CDR2 is YFSETQ. Unmatched junction bases numbered 3, after V lost 0 bases and J lost 0 bases. The CDR3 DNA is TGCGCCAGCAGCTTGGTATCTAGCGGGAGGAGCACAGATACGCAGTATTTT. Translation: CASSLVSSGRSTDTQYF.

The chain links TRBV5-1 to TRBJ2-7; 7 bases are a match to TRBD1. The CDR3 is 15 amino acids. CDR1 and CDR2 (germline): SGHRS, YFSETQ. The V gene end was trimmed by 0 bases and the J gene end by 2 bases; junction bases not matched to a gene: 5. The CDR3 region is CASSLEGGQTYEQYF. The CDR3 DNA follows: TGCGCCAGCAGCTTGGAAGGGGGCCAAACCTACGAGCAGTACTTC.

This clone came up once. The chain links TRBV5-4 to TRBJ1-2; 8 bases align to TRBD1. CDR1 SGHNT and CDR2 YYREEE come from the germline V gene (reference sequence). The CDR3 has 14 amino acids. V was clipped by 0 bases and J by 6 bases; unmatched bases: 4. The CDR3 protein is CASSLGTGPDGYTF. In DNA form, the CDR3 reads TGTGCCAGCAGCTTGGGGACAGGGCCCGATGGCTACACCTTC.

The chain uses TRBV5-4 and TRBJ1-1; D may be TRBD1 (6 bases). CDR3 length equals 17 residues. Germline V gene lookup returns CDR1 SGHNT and CDR2 YYREEE (reference sequence). V shed 4 bases and J shed 0 bases, with 19 bases lying between them. The CDR3 DNA sequence: TGTGCCAGCAGCCCACAGGGAGTCTTGGGTATGAACACTGAAGCTTTCTTT. This sequence encodes CASSPQGVLGMNTEAFF.

The CDR3 bases are TGCGCCAGCAAGTCAGTAGGCGGGAGGCCCACAGATACGCAGTATTTT. As protein: CASKSVGGRPTDTQYF. This sequence joins TRBV4-1 and TRBJ2-3; 8 nucleotides match TRBD2. Germline V gene sequence: CDR1 MGHRA, CDR2 YSYEKL. Unmatched junction bases numbered 11, after V lost 7 bases and J lost 2 bases. The CDR3 runs 16 residues.

The V gene is TRBV21-1, the J gene TRBJ2-7; TRBD2, the D gene given by the table, was not confirmed from the DNA. TRBV21-1 is given as a pseudogene. This CDR3 is 12 amino acids long. The CDR3 nucleotides are TGTGCCAGCAGCAAAGACCCGAGGGAGCAGTACTTC. Translated: CASSKDPREQYF.

This clone was seen a few times. The chain uses TRBV15 and TRBJ1-1, with no clear D. The V and J ends lost 0 bases and 5 bases respectively, with 4 bases between them. The germline CDR1 and CDR2 sequences are LNHNV and YYDKDF (reference sequence). This CDR3 comprises 12 residues. The CDR3 DNA is TGTGCCACCAGCAGAGATACTACTGAAGCTTTCTTT. It codes for CATSRDTTEAFF.

The chain recombines TRBV28 with TRBJ2-7, with 11 positions matching TRBD1. The V and J ends lost 5 bases and 4 bases, in that order; junction bases with no gene match: 10. Germline CDR1 and CDR2: MDHEN and SYDVKM. The CDR3 is made up of 16 amino acids. The CDR3 DNA reads as TGTGCCAGCAGTCCCATGCTAGGACAGGGGGCTTACGAGCAGTACTTC. This codes for CASSPMLGQGAYEQYF.

The V call is TRBV6-1, the J call TRBJ1-2; D is possibly TRBD1 (5 bases). CDR3 length: 15 residues. In germline, CDR1 is MNHNS, CDR2 SASEGT. With 6 bases removed from V and 4 bases from J, the gap between germline ends came to 18 bases. CDR3 bases: TGTGCCAGCAGCCCTGTCCCCGGGGGTACCTATGGCTACACCTTC. The encoded protein is CASSPVPGGTYGYTF.

The gene calls are TRBV2 and TRBJ1-1, with TRBD1 identical over 9 bases. Trimming took 6 bases from V and 8 from J; bases not matched to a gene: 10. Per the germline V gene, CDR1 is SNHLY and CDR2 is FYNNEI. This CDR3 spans 14 amino acids. CDR3 region: CASSGDRANGEAFF. CDR3 coding DNA: TGTGCCAGCAGCGGGGACAGGGCGAATGGAGAAGCTTTCTTT.

The chain uses TRBV29-1 and TRBJ1-1, with 9 bases lining up with TRBD1. The junction had 5 bases not matched to a gene; V was cut back by 3 bases and J by 6 bases. CDR3 size: 13 residues. The germline gives CDR1 SQVTM, CDR2 ANQGSEA. In DNA, the CDR3 is TGCAGCGTTGAGTGGGACAGGGATGCTGAAGCTTTCTTT. This encodes CSVEWDRDAEAFF. Full variable domain (remainder filled in from reference TRBV29-1 and TRBJ1-1): SAVISQKPSRDICQRGTSLTIQCQVDSQVTMMFWYRQQPGQSLTLIATANQGSEATYESGFVIDKFPISRPNLTFSTLTVSNMSPEDSSIYLCSVEWDRDAEAFFGQGTRLTVV.

This clone has only a few counts. The chain joins TRBV18 to TRBJ1-5; no reliable D call. The germline CDR1 and CDR2 sequences are KGHSH and LQKENI. This CDR3 has 13 amino acids. V lost 5 bases and J lost 0, with 5 bases in between. CDR3 amino acids: CASSSASNQPQHF. In nucleotides, the CDR3 is TGTGCCAGCTCATCAGCTAGCAATCAGCCCCAGCATTTT.

V and J are TRBV7-9 and TRBJ2-3, with 10 nucleotides matching TRBD2. CDR3 size: 15 residues. Trimming removed 7 bases from V and 5 bases from J; junction bases left unmatched: 9. Germline CDR1 reads SEHNR; CDR2 reads FQNEAQ (reference sequence). The DNA for the CDR3 is TGTGCCAGCATGGATACTAGCGGGATAAAAGATACGCAGTATTTT. The encoded protein is CASMDTSGIKDTQYF. Looking up the rest from reference TRBV7-9 and TRBJ2-3 gives the full variable domain: DTGVSQNPRHKITKRGQNVTFRCDPISEHNRLYWYRQTLGQGPEFLTYFQNEAQLEKSRLLSDRFSAERPKGSFSTLEIQRTEQGDSAMYLCASMDTSGIKDTQYFGPGTRLTVL.